The 10 T cell receptor beta chains listed next were all sequenced from one sample in a study of CD8+ T cells in alopecia areata. Treatment of the sample: oral pan-JAK inhibitor, 5-10 mg twice daily. TCR sequencing used cDNA made by reverse transcription of extracted RNA. Only in-frame clones appear in the TCRdb table, and some are missing; sequencing was by immunoSEQ multiplex PCR. Of a few hundred thousand clones detected, approximately 40% appear once; the ten largest clones hold about 2.4%. The sequenced sample was CD4+ T cells sorted from blood, obtained at approximately week 36, from a patient treated with tofacitinib. All receptors derive from a human donor with alopecia areata.

This clone was seen more than once but under ten times. V usage is TRBV29-1 and J usage is TRBJ1-3; D not certain. V dropped 6 bases and J dropped 0 bases, with 12 bases sitting between them. CDR3 size: 14 residues. Germline V gene lookup returns CDR1 SQVTM and CDR2 ANQGSEA. The DNA of the CDR3 is TGCAGCGTAAACTACGGTATCTCTGGAAACACCATATATTTT. It translates to CSVNYGISGNTIYF. Variable domain in full (rest from reference TRBV29-1 and TRBJ1-3): SAVISQKPSRDICQRGTSLTIQCQVDSQVTMMFWYRQQPGQSLTLIATANQGSEATYESGFVIDKFPISRPNLTFSTLTVSNMSPEDSSIYLCSVNYGISGNTIYFGEGSWLTVV.

The rearrangement links TRBV30 to TRBJ2-5, with 7 bases identical to TRBD2. The V gene's germline CDR1 is GTSNPN and CDR2 SVGIG (reference sequence). The CDR3 consists of 15 residues. J gave up 5 bases and V 2 bases, and 11 bases lay outside the gene matches. CDR3 region: CAWSSGRGVRETQYF. The CDR3 nucleotides read TGTGCCTGGAGTTCGGGCCGGGGGGTCCGGGAGACCCAGTACTTC.

The rearrangement joins TRBV7-2 to TRBJ2-5, with 11 bases fitting TRBD2. CDR1 SGHTA and CDR2 FQGNSA come from the germline V gene. With 7 bases clipped from V and 1 base from J, the junction kept 14 bases outside the gene matches. There are 18 residues in the CDR3. The CDR3 region is CASILGTSGRGVQETQYF. The CDR3 coding sequence is TGTGCCAGCATCCTCGGGACTAGCGGAAGGGGGGTCCAAGAGACCCAGTACTTC.

V usage is TRBV18 and J usage is TRBJ2-5, with 9 bases lining up with TRBD2. V lost 3 bases, J lost 5 bases, and 7 bases stayed unmatched. Looked up from germline, CDR1 is KGHSH and CDR2 is LQKENI. This CDR3 has 15 amino acids. CDR3 sequence reads: CASSPPGTSRETQYF. The CDR3 nucleotides read TGTGCCAGCTCACCGCCCGGGACTAGCAGGGAGACCCAGTACTTC.

The CDR3 protein is CASSSEGELYGYTF. The CDR3 DNA is TGTGCCAGCAGCTCGGAAGGGGAGCTTTATGGCTACACCTTC. V usage is TRBV5-4 and J usage is TRBJ1-2; tentative D call: TRBD1 (5 bases). The V and J ends lost 3 bases and 5 bases respectively, with 14 bases between them. The germline gives CDR1 SGHNT, CDR2 YYREEE (reference sequence). The CDR3 is 14 residues long.

In this sample, this clone turned up many times. This CDR3 reads CASSQVGAETEKLFF. Here the CDR3 DNA reads TGTGCCAGCAGCCAAGTAGGGGCCGAAACTGAAAAACTGTTTTTT. The V gene is TRBV4-2, the J gene TRBJ1-4, with TRBD1 as a possible D gene (5 bases). Germline V gene sequence: CDR1 LGHNA, CDR2 YNFKEQ. The CDR3 is 15 amino acids. Trimming cost V 1 base and J 7 bases, with 13 bases left between them.

This rearrangement joins TRBV5-1 to TRBJ2-6; D is possibly TRBD1 or TRBD2 (5 bases each). Per germline, CDR1 SGHRS and CDR2 YFSETQ. CDR3 length: 16 amino acids. V lost 3 bases and J lost 4, with 14 bases in between. CDR3 sequence: CASSSGRVSGANVLTF. CDR3 bases: TGCGCCAGCAGCTCGGGGCGGGTCTCCGGGGCCAACGTCCTGACTTTC.

This clone came up many times. The chain combines TRBV2 with TRBJ2-7, with 7 bases identical to TRBD1. The CDR3 is made up of 13 amino acids. Germline V gene sequence: CDR1 SNHLY, CDR2 FYNNEI. J lost 2 bases, V lost 6 bases, and 4 bases had no gene match. The CDR3 sequence is CASRNTGAYEQYF. The DNA of the CDR3 is TGTGCCAGCAGAAATACAGGGGCCTACGAGCAGTACTTC.

The chain carries TRBV4-2 and TRBJ1-2, with 7 nucleotides matching TRBD1. Per the germline V gene, CDR1 is LGHNA and CDR2 is YNFKEQ. The CDR3 totals 15 residues. V lost 4 bases to trimming and J lost 5 bases; unmatched junction nucleotides: 10. CDR3 coding DNA: TGTGCCAGCAGCCGAGTAGGGGGCGCAGAGTATGGCTACACCTTC. This codes for CASSRVGGAEYGYTF.

The chain is built from TRBV10-3 and TRBJ2-3; tentatively, D is TRBD2 (6 bases). The germline V gene encodes CDR1 ENHRY and CDR2 SYGVKD. The V end lost 10 bases, the J end lost 6 bases, and 17 bases lay between the germline ends. CDR3 length equals 13 residues. This CDR3 is CATNRERVDTQYF. The CDR3 DNA reads TGTGCCACCAACCGGGAGAGGGTGGATACGCAGTATTTT.